The 27 T cell receptor beta chains below come from one sample, sequenced in a study of regulatory T cells in long-lasting Graves disease (dated by TCRdb to the early 2020s). The library relied on multiplex PCR. Instrument on record: Illumina HiSeq 4000. CDR3 regions were amplified by Arm-PCR with iRepertoire HTBI primers to construct TCR beta libraries. The raw public data were reprocessed by TCRdb itself: fastp quality trimming at Q25, MiXCR clonotype calling, in-frame beta chains only. Each CDR3 protein appears once, grouped with its most common genes and DNA. This sample lists hundreds of thousands of distinct CDR3 sequences; roughly 15% were detected once. The top ten hold about 18% of the sample. The time point label, read with the paper, signifies: newly diagnosed GD, antithyroid drugs for less than 3 months. RNA was extracted from PBMCs in TRIzol for both TCR sequencing and RNA sequencing. This sample also appeared in a second study, on T cells in Graves' hyperthyroidism and ophthalmopathy.

Material: peripheral blood mononuclear cells (PBMCs), obtained at new diagnosis, from a patient treated with antithyroid drugs. The receptors stem from a woman in her 30s with Graves disease. Donor details come from another sample of the same person, matched by shared clones.

This clonotype showed up many times. This sequence joins TRBV12-3 or TRBV12-4 and TRBJ2-7; D possibly corresponds to TRBD1 (6 bases). CDR3 length: 20 residues. Trimming shortened V by 3 bases and J by 3 bases, and 30 bases separated the two germline ends. In DNA form, the CDR3 reads TGTGCCAGCAGTTTGTCCCATCCCTTCCTTACCGGGACAACCGACTACGAGCAGTACTTC. Its protein is CASSLSHPFLTGTTDYEQYF.

This clonotype was detected many times. The chain combines TRBV28 with TRBJ1-5; 9 bases line up with TRBD1. The J segment lost 0 bases and the V segment lost 3 bases, leaving 6 bases of the junction unmatched. The CDR3 is made up of 17 amino acids. CDR1 and CDR2 (germline): MDHEN, SYDVKM. CDR3 in amino acids: CASSFAGTGFSNQPQHF. CDR3 bases: TGTGCCAGCAGTTTTGCTGGGACAGGGTTTAGCAATCAGCCCCAGCATTTT.

This clonotype has only a few counts. This chain links TRBV27 with TRBJ2-1; D is ambiguous. Germline-derived CDR1 and CDR2 are MNHEY and SMNVEV (reference sequence). Trimming took off 1 base at V and 5 bases at J, with 15 bases between the two ends. The CDR3 is made up of 16 amino acids. For the CDR3, the DNA is TGTGCCAGCAGTTTATTCTTCGACTTACGCGACAATGAGCAGTTCTTC. It is translated as CASSLFFDLRDNEQFF.

The gene calls are TRBV29-1 and TRBJ1-4, with D hard to call. The CDR3 runs to 14 residues. Germline V lookup: CDR1 SQVTM, CDR2 ANQGSEA. V dropped 1 base and J dropped 6 bases, with 12 bases sitting between them. CDR3 coding DNA: TGCAGCGTTGAAGTAGGGCCAGAAGATGAAAAACTGTTTTTT. Its protein product is CSVEVGPEDEKLFF.

In the case of this clonotype: This likely came from a read error, as a far larger clone is one base away. The chain uses TRBV7-3 and TRBJ1-2; 11 nucleotides match TRBD1. Germline lookup yields CDR1 SGHTA and CDR2 FQGTGA. This CDR3 spans 15 amino acids. Trimming at V came to 8 bases and at J to 4 bases, leaving 9 bases not matched to a gene. The CDR3 nucleotides read TGTGCCAGCGGCCTTGGACAGGGGGCCTTCTATGGCTACACCTTC. This gives the protein CASGLGQGAFYGYTF.

This clonotype was recorded at least ten times. The chain is built from TRBV20-1 and TRBJ2-7; 12 bases agree with TRBD1. Per the germline V gene, CDR1 is DFQATT and CDR2 is SNEGSKA (reference sequence). With V trimmed by 5 bases and J by 6 bases, 8 bases remained unmatched. CDR3 size: 14 residues. CDR3 in DNA: TGCAGTGCTGGGGGGACAGGGGGCAACTTCGAGCAGTACTTC. Its protein product is CSAGGTGGNFEQYF.

This clonotype was seen at least ten times. V gene TRBV3-1 combines with J gene TRBJ2-1, with D uncertain. The germline V and J ends were trimmed by 5 bases and 9 bases, with 20 bases remaining between them. The CDR3 is 15 residues long. CDR1 is LGHDT and CDR2 is YNNKEL in the germline V gene (reference sequence). The chain's CDR3 is CASSTFYRSTSEQFF. CDR3 nucleotide sequence: TGTGCCAGCAGCACTTTTTATCGGTCAACCAGTGAGCAGTTCTTC.

The table lists this clonotype with many counts. The CDR3 is CSARVPGNTEAFF. In DNA form, the CDR3 reads TGCAGTGCTAGAGTACCGGGGAACACTGAAGCTTTCTTT. V usage is TRBV20-1 and J usage is TRBJ1-1; D gene uncertain. V gave up 1 base and J gave up 1 base, with 7 bases separating them. The CDR3 is made up of 13 amino acids. Looked up from germline, CDR1 is DFQATT and CDR2 is SNEGSKA (reference sequence).

This clonotype was seen a few times. This chain links TRBV4-1 with TRBJ2-1, with 13 bases aligning to TRBD2. The CDR3 loop spans 16 amino acids. V shed 0 bases and J 9 bases; nucleotides not matched to a gene: 5. Germline V gene lookup returns CDR1 MGHRA and CDR2 YSYEKL. In nucleotides, the CDR3 is TGCGCCAGCAGCCAAGACGGACTAGCGGGAGTGGGTGAGCAGTTCTTC. This translates into CASSQDGLAGVGEQFF.

This clonotype was seen ten or more times. The chain has TRBV7-9 and TRBJ2-5; D might be TRBD1 (6 bases). The germline V and J ends were trimmed by 5 bases and 1 base, with 14 bases remaining between them. Germline assignment: CDR1 SEHNR and CDR2 FQNEAQ (reference sequence). CDR3 length equals 15 residues. CDR3 in DNA: TGTGCCAGCAGCCCCAACAGGGTCCGCCAAGAGACCCAGTACTTC. Translating it yields CASSPNRVRQETQYF.

This clonotype was picked up many times. The chain is built from TRBV6-2 or TRBV6-3 and TRBJ1-5; D unclear. This CDR3 spans 15 amino acids. The V gene's germline CDR1 is MNHEY and CDR2 SVGEGT. V lost 7 bases and J lost 3, with 16 bases in between. The DNA of the CDR3 is TGTGCCAGCAAAATTCTGGCCCAGCCCAATCAGCCCCAGCATTTT. Its translation: CASKILAQPNQPQHF.

The rearrangement joins TRBV3-1 to TRBJ2-6; D is undetermined. Deletions cut 8 bases from V and 1 base from J, with 6 bases between. CDR3 length: 13 amino acids. Germline V lookup: CDR1 LGHDT, CDR2 YNNKEL (reference sequence). CDR3 region: CASLPSGANVLTF. CDR3 bases: TGTGCCAGCCTACCTTCTGGGGCCAACGTCCTGACTTTC.

This clonotype showed up many times. The chain joins TRBV9 to TRBJ2-1; D may be TRBD2 (6 bases). V lost 0 bases and J lost 6, with 13 bases in between. The CDR3 consists of 15 residues. The germline gives CDR1 SGDLS, CDR2 YYNGEE. DNA for the CDR3: TGTGCCAGCAGCGTAGGTACTAGCCCTACCAATGAGCAGTTCTTC. As protein: CASSVGTSPTNEQFF.

This clonotype was counted at least ten times. CDR3 nucleotide sequence: TGTGCCAGCAGTTCACCCTCCCGGGACAGGCATTATGGCTACACCTTC. Translated, it gives CASSSPSRDRHYGYTF. The chain combines TRBV28 with TRBJ1-2; 8 bases fit TRBD1. The CDR3 runs 16 residues. Germline V gene lookup returns CDR1 MDHEN and CDR2 SYDVKM. J lost 5 bases, V lost 4 bases, and 12 bases had no gene match.

The V call is TRBV5-4, the J call TRBJ1-2; no clear D gene. The CDR3 sequence is 11 residues long. The V end was cut by 6 bases, the J end by 8 bases, with 11 bases between. The germline CDR1 and CDR2 sequences are SGHNT and YYREEE (reference sequence). DNA for the CDR3: TGTGCCAGCATCGGGGATGGAGGCTACACCTTC. Protein sequence: CASIGDGGYTF.

This chain joins TRBV7-2 and TRBJ1-3, with D unclear. The CDR3 loop spans 13 amino acids. Per the germline V gene, CDR1 is SGHTA and CDR2 is FQGNSA. Trimming removed 3 bases at V and 10 bases at J, with 13 bases between. CDR3 bases: TGTGCCAGCAGCTTCCCCGGGCGGGGTACCATATATTTT. Residues: CASSFPGRGTIYF.

This clonotype was detected a few times. This rearrangement joins TRBV11-3 to TRBJ2-3; D gene ambiguous. The V and J ends lost 4 bases and 6 bases respectively, with 8 bases between them. Germline CDR1 and CDR2: SGHNT and YENEEA. The CDR3 sequence is 12 residues long. The CDR3: CASSSIMDTQYF. The CDR3 DNA reads TGTGCCAGCAGCTCCATTATGGATACGCAGTATTTT.

This clonotype was detected only once. The V call is TRBV28, the J call TRBJ1-1; D ambiguous. This CDR3 is built from 16 residues. In germline, CDR1 is MDHEN, CDR2 SYDVKM. Trimming shortened V by 4 bases and J by 1 base, and 16 bases separated the two germline ends. The CDR3: CASSSRPQAGNTEAFF. DNA for the CDR3: TGTGCCAGCAGTTCCCGTCCTCAGGCCGGGAACACTGAAGCTTTCTTT.

This clonotype was counted ten times or more. The CDR3 spells CASSPIAGVVEQYF. The CDR3 DNA follows: TGTGCCAGCAGCCCGATAGCGGGAGTAGTCGAGCAGTACTTC. The chain recombines TRBV7-9 with TRBJ2-7; TRBD2 aligns across 9 bases. J gave up 6 bases and V 5 bases, and 8 bases lay outside the gene matches. Germline assignment: CDR1 SEHNR and CDR2 FQNEAQ (reference sequence). The length of the CDR3 is 14 residues.

This clonotype came up once. V gene TRBV24-1 combines with J gene TRBJ1-5; 7 bases align to TRBD1. The CDR3 consists of 13 residues. V shed 5 bases and J 6 bases; nucleotides not matched to a gene: 3. CDR1 is KGHDR and CDR2 is SFDVKD in the germline V gene. Here the CDR3 DNA reads TGTGCCACCAGTGGGACAGGAGGTCAGCCCCAGCATTTT. Translated, it gives CATSGTGGQPQHF.

This clonotype came up a few times. DNA of the CDR3: TGTGCCAGCAGCCTAAGCGGCGAGGCGAACTATGGCTACACCTTC. Its protein product is CASSLSGEANYGYTF. The rearrangement links TRBV7-2 to TRBJ1-2; D remains unclear. Per the germline V gene, CDR1 is SGHTA and CDR2 is FQGNSA. V dropped 5 bases and J dropped 2 bases, with 15 bases sitting between them. CDR3 size: 15 residues. The full variable domain, completed using reference TRBV7-2 and TRBJ1-2, is GAGVSQSPSNKVTEKGKDVELRCDPISGHTALYWYRQSLGQGLEFLIYFQGNSAPDKSGLPSDRFSAERTGGSVSTLTIQRTQQEDSAVYLCASSLSGEANYGYTFGSGTRLTVV.

This clonotype was seen only a few times. This chain uses TRBV2 with TRBJ2-7; tentative D call: TRBD2 (6 bases). Trimming removed 5 bases from V and 5 bases from J, with 19 bases in between. The CDR3 spans 15 residues. The germline gives CDR1 SNHLY, CDR2 FYNNEI. CDR3 in DNA: TGTGCCAGCAGTATCCCTAGCGTGGGCCCGAACGAGCAGTACTTC. Translation gives CASSIPSVGPNEQYF. Complete variable domain (other parts from reference TRBV2 and TRBJ2-7): EPEVTQTPSHQVTQMGQEVILRCVPISNHLYFYWYRQILGQKVEFLVSFYNNEISEKSEIFDDQFSVERPDGSNFTLKIRSTKLEDSAMYFCASSIPSVGPNEQYFGPGTRLTVT.

This clonotype occurred a few times. The chain carries TRBV14 and TRBJ2-7, with TRBD1 matching 10 bases. This CDR3 is built from 15 residues. CDR1 and CDR2 (germline): SGHDN, FVKESK. The ends lost 1 base at V and 9 bases at J; junction bases unmatched: 9. The CDR3 loop is CASSQVETGGHVQYF. The CDR3 DNA follows: TGTGCCAGCAGCCAAGTTGAGACAGGGGGCCATGTGCAGTACTTC.

The rearrangement joins TRBV9 to TRBJ1-6; D not resolved. Trimming pared 4 bases from V and 6 bases from J, leaving 17 bases between. Germline CDR1 reads SGDLS; CDR2 reads YYNGEE. The CDR3 has 16 amino acids. The CDR3 DNA reads as TGTGCCAGCAGCCCGCAAACTGGAATCGGTAATTCACCCCTCCACTTT. Translating it yields CASSPQTGIGNSPLHF.

The chain employs TRBV29-1 and TRBJ1-2, with no clear D. The CDR3 is 10 residues long. Germline CDR1 SQVTM, CDR2 ANQGSEA. Trimming removed 3 bases from V and 5 bases from J, with 4 bases in between. The CDR3 nucleotides read TGCAGCGTTGACCTATATGGCTACACCTTC. It yields the protein CSVDLYGYTF.

This clonotype has at least ten counts. This chain joins TRBV11-2 and TRBJ1-1; TRBD1 agrees at 7 bases. The germline V gene has CDR1 SGHAT and CDR2 FQNNGV. V lost 1 base and J lost 4; bases outside the gene matches: 6. The length of the CDR3 is 15 residues. The CDR3 is CASSLVPQGSTEAFF. DNA for the CDR3: TGTGCCAGCAGCTTAGTACCACAGGGGAGCACTGAAGCTTTCTTT.

This clonotype was seen a few times. The chain recombines TRBV7-3 with TRBJ2-2, with D possibly being TRBD2 (5 bases). V dropped 5 bases and J dropped 5 bases, with 12 bases sitting between them. Germline values: CDR1 SGHTA, CDR2 FQGTGA. The CDR3 contains 14 residues. The CDR3 spells CASSQQGSTGELFF. The DNA for the CDR3 is TGTGCCAGCAGCCAACAAGGGAGTACCGGGGAGCTGTTTTTT.